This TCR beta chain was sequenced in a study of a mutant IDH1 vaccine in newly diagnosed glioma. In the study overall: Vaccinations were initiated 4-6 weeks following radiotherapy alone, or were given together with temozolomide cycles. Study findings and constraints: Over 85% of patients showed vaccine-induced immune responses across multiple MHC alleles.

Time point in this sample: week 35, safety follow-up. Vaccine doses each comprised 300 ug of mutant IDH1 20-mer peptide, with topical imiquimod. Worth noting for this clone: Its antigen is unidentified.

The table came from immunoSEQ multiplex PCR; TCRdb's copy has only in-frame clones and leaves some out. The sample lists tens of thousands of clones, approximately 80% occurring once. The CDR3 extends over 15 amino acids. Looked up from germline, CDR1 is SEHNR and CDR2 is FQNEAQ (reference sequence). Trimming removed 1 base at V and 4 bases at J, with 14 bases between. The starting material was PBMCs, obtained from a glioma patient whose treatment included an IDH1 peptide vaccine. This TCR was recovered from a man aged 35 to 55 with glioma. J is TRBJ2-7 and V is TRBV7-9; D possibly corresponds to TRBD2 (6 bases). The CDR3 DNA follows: TGTGCCAGCAGCTTAGGGGGAGGCGGAATTTACGAGCAGTACTTC. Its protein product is CASSLGGGGIYEQYF.